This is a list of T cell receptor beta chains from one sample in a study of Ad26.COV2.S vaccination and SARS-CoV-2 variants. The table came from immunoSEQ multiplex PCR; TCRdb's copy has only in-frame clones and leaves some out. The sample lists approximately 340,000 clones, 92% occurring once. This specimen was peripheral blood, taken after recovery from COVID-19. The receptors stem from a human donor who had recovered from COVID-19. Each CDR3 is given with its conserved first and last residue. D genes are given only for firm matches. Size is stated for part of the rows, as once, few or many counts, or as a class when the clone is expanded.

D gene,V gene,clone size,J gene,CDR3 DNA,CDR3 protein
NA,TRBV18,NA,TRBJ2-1,TGTGCCAGCTCACCACTAAGGACAGATGCCGCTGAGCAGTTCTTC,CASSPLRTDAAEQFF
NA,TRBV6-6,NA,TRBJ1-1,TGTGCCAGCAGTTGGACAGCCAAGAACACTGAAGCTTTCTTT,CASSWTAKNTEAFF
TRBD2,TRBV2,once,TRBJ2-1,TGTGCCATCGCCCTAGCGGGGCCCGTCACCTCCTACAATGAGCAGTTCTTC,CAIALAGPVTSYNEQFF
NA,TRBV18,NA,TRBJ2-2,TGTGCCAGCTCACCGACACCTCTAGCGGAGCTGTTTTTT,CASSPTPLAELFF
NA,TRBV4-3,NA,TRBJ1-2,TGCGCCAGCAGCCAAGAGCTCAGGACTAACTATGGCTACACCTTC,CASSQELRTNYGYTF
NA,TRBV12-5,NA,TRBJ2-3,TGTGCTAGTGGTCACACGGCCGATACGCAGTATTTT,CASGHTADTQYF
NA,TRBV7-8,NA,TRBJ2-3,TGTGCCAGCAGCTTATTGTGGGGGTCCCCCACAGATACGCAGTATTTT,CASSLLWGSPTDTQYF
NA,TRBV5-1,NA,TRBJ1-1,TGCGCCAGCAGCTTGGGGGCAGGGGCTCTTATGAACACTGAAGCTTTCTTT,CASSLGAGALMNTEAFF
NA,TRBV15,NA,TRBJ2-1,TGTGCCACCAGCAGTCTTTGGGGGGCTATGGATGAGCAGTTCTTC,CATSSLWGAMDEQFF
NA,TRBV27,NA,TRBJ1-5,TGTGCCAGCAGTTCCTGGACAGCGAACATTAGCAATCAGCCCCAGCATTTT,CASSSWTANISNQPQHF